This TCR beta chain originates from a study of blood T cell repertoires in COVID-19. Data came from immunoSEQ multiplex PCR; TCRdb stores just in-frame clones and leaves some out. The sample carries about 210,000 clones, approximately 75% recorded once. This CDR3 contains 11 residues. Germline values: CDR1 MGHRA, CDR2 YSYEKL. J lost 6 bases, V lost 7 bases, and 0 bases had no gene match. Individuals aged about 18 to 89 years were recruited from around 22 US areas. This TCR was recovered from a man aged 35 to 55 who had recovered from COVID-19. What was sequenced was PBMCs or T cells enriched from blood (not recorded which). The chain has TRBV4-1 and TRBJ2-1, with 7 bases aligning to TRBD2. The DNA for the CDR3 is TGCGCCAGCACGGGGGGCAATGAGCAGTTCTTC. It specifies CASTGGNEQFF.